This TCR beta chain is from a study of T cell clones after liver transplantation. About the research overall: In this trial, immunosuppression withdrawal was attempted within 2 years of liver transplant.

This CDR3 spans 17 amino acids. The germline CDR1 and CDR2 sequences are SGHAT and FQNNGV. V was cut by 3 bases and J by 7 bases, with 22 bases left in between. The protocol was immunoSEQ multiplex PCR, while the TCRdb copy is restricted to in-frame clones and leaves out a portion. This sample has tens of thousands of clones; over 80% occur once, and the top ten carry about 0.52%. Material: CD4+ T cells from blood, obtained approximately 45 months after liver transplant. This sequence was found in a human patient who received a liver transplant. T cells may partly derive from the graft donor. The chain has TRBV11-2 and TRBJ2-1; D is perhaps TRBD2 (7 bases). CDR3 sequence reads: CASSFPIGGRSGNEQFF. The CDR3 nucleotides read TGTGCCAGCAGCTTCCCCATCGGGGGGCGCAGTGGAAATGAGCAGTTCTTC. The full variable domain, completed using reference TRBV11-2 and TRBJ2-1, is EAGVAQSPRYKIIEKRQSVAFWCNPISGHATLYWYQQILGQGPKLLIQFQNNGVVDDSQLPKDRFSAERLKGVDSTLKIQPAKLEDSAVYLCASSFPIGGRSGNEQFFGPGTRLTVL.